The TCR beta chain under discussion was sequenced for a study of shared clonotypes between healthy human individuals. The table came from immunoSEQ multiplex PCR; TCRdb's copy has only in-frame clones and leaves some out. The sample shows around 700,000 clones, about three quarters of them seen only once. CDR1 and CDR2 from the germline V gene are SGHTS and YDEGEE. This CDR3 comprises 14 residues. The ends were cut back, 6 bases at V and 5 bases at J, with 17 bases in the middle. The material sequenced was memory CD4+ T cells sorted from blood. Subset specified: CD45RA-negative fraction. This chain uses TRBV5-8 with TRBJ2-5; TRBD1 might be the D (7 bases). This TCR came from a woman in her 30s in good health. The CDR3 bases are TGTGCCAGCAACAACCAGGGGGGTCGGGAGACCCAGTACTTC. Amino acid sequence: CASNNQGGRETQYF.